This T cell receptor (beta chain) is from a study of post-analysis software for immune sequencing data. In the study overall: Multiple sclerosis in the patients followed relapsing-remitting, secondary progressive and progressive-relapsing courses.

Study-level points and caveats: About 5 TRBV segments, including TRBV5-6, TRBV5-1 and TRBV20-1, were more frequent in patients than controls. Among multiple sclerosis patients, normalized Chao1 diversity was significantly below that of controls. The authors found that F measure strongly co-clustered same-batch samples.

This clonotype was recorded a few times. Its antigen is not identified. Unique molecular identifiers were present in the TCR beta cDNA libraries. About 460,000 cDNA molecules were obtained from approximately 0.91 to 9.4 million T cells. Each CDR3 protein is one row after TCRdb ran MiXCR on the PCR reads. The sample has a few hundred thousand distinct CDR3 sequences; approximately 46% are singletons. Between the trimmed V and J ends, which lost 6 bases and 4 bases, there was a span of 15 bases. This CDR3 comprises 14 residues. Material for sequencing was blood. This receptor was identified in a girl between 5 and 17 years old with multiple sclerosis. The gene calls are TRBV12-3 or TRBV12-4 and TRBJ2-5; possible D gene TRBD1, 6 bases. The CDR3 here is CASSLQGGGETQYF. As DNA, the CDR3 is TGTGCCAGCAGCCTACAGGGTGGTGGAGAGACCCAGTACTTC.